Listed here are 22 T cell receptor beta chains from one sample, sequenced in a study of cytomegalovirus exposure and HLA in healthy donors. Measured with immunoSEQ multiplex PCR; TCRdb has only the in-frame clones, and not every one. This table holds over 200,000 clones, around 90% found once. Source material: PBMCs. All receptors derive from a woman aged 18-29 years in good health and CMV-seronegative.

V usage is TRBV30 and J usage is TRBJ2-7; 12 nucleotides line up with TRBD2. The V segment lost 3 bases and the J segment 4 bases; nucleotides outside the gene matches: 7. This CDR3 is 15 amino acids long. Germline V gene sequence: CDR1 GTSNPN, CDR2 SVGIG (reference sequence). DNA of the CDR3: TGTGCCTGGAGCGTAGGACTAGCGGGATCTTACGAGCAGTACTTC. Protein sequence: CAWSVGLAGSYEQYF.

This chain uses TRBV25-1 with TRBJ2-1, with TRBD2 matching over 11 bases. V trimming: 4 bases; J trimming: 7 bases; junction bases outside the gene matches: 15. The CDR3 contains 18 residues. The germline V gene has CDR1 MGHDK and CDR2 SYGVNS. Written as DNA, the CDR3 is TGTGCCAGCAGTGCCCACTACCGACTAGCGGGGACCCCGAATGAGCAGTTCTTC. Its translation is CASSAHYRLAGTPNEQFF.

V gene TRBV6-1 combines with J gene TRBJ2-7; 8 nucleotides agree with TRBD1. The V gene's germline CDR1 is MNHNS and CDR2 SASEGT. The CDR3 has 15 amino acids. V dropped 5 bases and J dropped 4; count of bases not matched to a gene: 10. The CDR3 protein is CASSRSGQGIYEQYF. The CDR3 nucleotides are TGTGCCAGCAGTCGATCAGGACAGGGCATATACGAGCAGTACTTC.

There are a few counts of this clone. Other DNA variants within this sample encode the same CDR3. The chain couples TRBV7-9 to TRBJ1-1, with a weak D call TRBD1 (6 bases). The germline CDR1 and CDR2 sequences are SEHNR and FQNEAQ (reference sequence). The CDR3 sequence is 13 residues long. The V end lost 3 bases, the J end lost 1 base, and 6 bases lay between the germline ends. The CDR3 spells CASSLDRNTEAFF. CDR3 nucleotides: TGTGCCAGCAGCTTGGACAGGAACACTGAAGCTTTCTTT.

This rearrangement joins TRBV6-6 to TRBJ2-2; 10 bases are shared with TRBD2. Germline-derived CDR1 and CDR2 are MNHNY and SVGAGI (reference sequence). The CDR3 consists of 16 residues. V dropped 2 bases and J dropped 0; count of bases not matched to a gene: 0. In DNA, the CDR3 is TGTGCCAGCAGTTACCTAGCGGGAGCGAACACCGGGGAGCTGTTTTTT. Translation: CASSYLAGANTGELFF.

The chain employs TRBV30 and TRBJ2-1; TRBD1 might be the D (5 bases). Trimming took off 5 bases at V and 7 bases at J, with 12 bases between the two ends. The CDR3 sequence is 12 residues long. Germline CDR1 reads GTSNPN; CDR2 reads SVGIG (reference sequence). The chain's CDR3 is CAWDSQINEQFF. The CDR3 DNA reads as TGTGCCTGGGACAGCCAGATAAATGAGCAGTTCTTC. The full variable domain, completed using reference TRBV30 and TRBJ2-1, is SQTIHQWPATLVQPVGSPLSLECTVEGTSNPNLYWYRQAAGRGLQLLFYSVGIGQISSEVPQNLSASRPQDRQFILSSKKLLLSDSGFYLCAWDSQINEQFFGPGTRLTVL.

The CDR3 region has the DNA TGTGCCAGCAGCCTAACCACAGGGGACACTGAAGCTTTCTTT. This codes for CASSLTTGDTEAFF. V is TRBV11-2 and J is TRBJ1-1; 7 nucleotides agree with TRBD1. The germline V gene has CDR1 SGHAT and CDR2 FQNNGV. The CDR3 extends over 14 amino acids. V shed 5 bases and J 3 bases; nucleotides not matched to a gene: 6. Using reference TRBV11-2 and TRBJ1-1 for the parts outside the CDR3, the full variable domain is EAGVAQSPRYKIIEKRQSVAFWCNPISGHATLYWYQQILGQGPKLLIQFQNNGVVDDSQLPKDRFSAERLKGVDSTLKIQPAKLEDSAVYLCASSLTTGDTEAFFGQGTRLTVV.

The J gene is TRBJ2-7, the V gene TRBV5-1; TRBD1 aligns across 8 bases. Trimming took 0 bases from V and 4 from J; bases not matched to a gene: 9. The CDR3 covers 16 residues. Germline V gene sequence: CDR1 SGHRS, CDR2 YFSETQ. CDR3 DNA sequence: TGCGCCAGCAGCTTGGAGGGGACCCGACAGGGGTACGAGCAGTACTTC. This codes for CASSLEGTRQGYEQYF.

The chain joins TRBV6-1 to TRBJ1-4; 7 bases line up with TRBD1. The CDR3 has 14 amino acids. V trimming: 5 bases; J trimming: 10 bases; junction bases outside the gene matches: 10. The V gene's germline CDR1 is MNHNS and CDR2 SASEGT. The CDR3 spells CASSSKQGTVKLFF. CDR3 in DNA: TGTGCCAGCAGTTCTAAACAGGGGACGGTAAAACTGTTTTTT.

The chain uses TRBV28 and TRBJ1-2, with 11 positions matching TRBD1. With V trimmed by 8 bases and J by 4 bases, 12 bases remained unmatched. CDR1 is MDHEN, CDR2 SYDVKM, per germline. This CDR3 comprises 16 residues. The DNA of the CDR3 is TGTGCCAGCTTGGGGACAGGGGGACCCACTGGCTATGGCTACACCTTC. Amino acid sequence: CASLGTGGPTGYGYTF.

The rearrangement uses TRBV11-2 and TRBJ2-5; 7 bases fit TRBD1. Germline loops: CDR1 SGHAT, CDR2 FQNNGV. Trimming took 7 bases from V and 3 from J; bases not matched to a gene: 11. CDR3 length: 15 amino acids. Here the CDR3 reads CASTQLDRVEETQYF. Here the CDR3 DNA reads TGTGCCAGCACCCAACTCGACAGGGTCGAAGAGACCCAGTACTTC. Full variable domain (rest looked up from reference TRBV11-2 and TRBJ2-5): EAGVAQSPRYKIIEKRQSVAFWCNPISGHATLYWYQQILGQGPKLLIQFQNNGVVDDSQLPKDRFSAERLKGVDSTLKIQPAKLEDSAVYLCASTQLDRVEETQYFGPGTRLLVL.

This clone was seen once. V gene TRBV18 combines with J gene TRBJ2-5, with 9 bases matching TRBD2. The V segment lost 0 bases and the J segment 3 bases; nucleotides outside the gene matches: 8. CDR3 length: 17 amino acids. Looked up from germline, CDR1 is KGHSH and CDR2 is LQKENI. The CDR3 is CASSPPIRLAGKETQYF. The CDR3 DNA reads TGTGCCAGCTCACCACCAATTCGCCTAGCGGGAAAAGAGACCCAGTACTTC.

The gene calls are TRBV29-1 and TRBJ2-1, with 10 bases lining up with TRBD2. This CDR3 comprises 17 residues. Germline lookup yields CDR1 SQVTM and CDR2 ANQGSEA. V lost 6 bases and J lost 1; bases outside the gene matches: 12. Written as DNA, the CDR3 is TGCAGCGTCCTTAGCGGGAGGCGGGTGAGGTCCTACAATGAGCAGTTCTTC. Its translation is CSVLSGRRVRSYNEQFF.

CDR3 residues: CASPRGLSRGQGTNEKLFF. CDR3 coding DNA: TGTGCCAGCCCTCGAGGGTTGTCCAGGGGGCAGGGAACTAATGAAAAACTGTTTTTT. The rearrangement uses TRBV27 and TRBJ1-4; 8 nucleotides line up with TRBD1. The CDR3 covers 19 residues. Germline V CDR1 and CDR2: MNHEY, SMNVEV (reference sequence). After removal of 8 bases from V and 1 base from J, the junction contained 18 bases not matched to a gene.

The chain joins TRBV19 to TRBJ2-5, with 8 bases lining up with TRBD2. Germline CDR1 reads LNHDA; CDR2 reads SQIVND (reference sequence). V lost 5 bases, J lost 5 bases, and 10 bases stayed unmatched. The CDR3 has 15 amino acids. CDR3 DNA sequence: TGTGCCAGTAGTGGGGGCGGGGGGAAGACGGAGACCCAGTACTTC. It is translated as CASSGGGGKTETQYF. The whole variable domain, remainder taken from reference TRBV19 and TRBJ2-5, is DGGITQSPKYLFRKEGQNVTLSCEQNLNHDAMYWYRQDPGQGLRLIYYSQIVNDFQKGDIAEGYSVSREKKESFPLTVTSAQKNPTAFYLCASSGGGGKTETQYFGPGTRLLVL.

J is TRBJ1-5 and V is TRBV2; D gene uncertain. Deletions cut 2 bases from V and 5 bases from J, with 13 bases between. Germline values: CDR1 SNHLY, CDR2 FYNNEI. The CDR3 totals 15 residues. The CDR3 protein is CASSESLDGDQPQHF. CDR3 sequence (DNA): TGTGCCAGCAGTGAAAGTCTGGACGGGGATCAGCCCCAGCATTTT.

The CDR3 DNA follows: TGTGCCAGCAGCCAAGGATTCTTGGGGGGGCTTAATTACGAGCAGTACTTC. It yields the protein CASSQGFLGGLNYEQYF. This rearrangement joins TRBV4-2 to TRBJ2-7; TRBD2 is a possible D gene (7 bases). V lost 1 base and J lost 4, with 20 bases in between. The CDR3 has 17 residues. Looked up from germline, CDR1 is LGHNA and CDR2 is YNFKEQ.

V is TRBV6-1 and J is TRBJ2-7; TRBD1 matches 7 bases. The J segment lost 3 bases and the V segment lost 3 bases, leaving 8 bases of the junction unmatched. The germline V gene has CDR1 MNHNS and CDR2 SASEGT. The CDR3 has 15 residues. DNA of the CDR3: TGTGCCAGCAGTGAGCCTCGGGACAGCCGCTACGAGCAGTACTTC. It encodes CASSEPRDSRYEQYF.

The chain is built from TRBV7-3 and TRBJ2-2; tentatively, D is TRBD1 (6 bases). Deletions cut 4 bases from V and 0 bases from J, with 15 bases between. The CDR3 length is 17 residues. The germline gives CDR1 SGHTA, CDR2 FQGTGA. CDR3 nucleotides: TGTGCCAGCAGCTCCCAACTACAGGGTCCGAACACCGGGGAGCTGTTTTTT. Translated, it gives CASSSQLQGPNTGELFF.

The chain carries TRBV6-6 and TRBJ2-3; TRBD2 might be the D (5 bases). CDR3 size: 14 residues. Germline CDR1 reads MNHNY; CDR2 reads SVGAGI (reference sequence). The V end lost 7 bases, the J end lost 3 bases, and 14 bases lay between the germline ends. CDR3 nucleotides: TGTGCCAGCACCGCTAGCAGTTATACAGATACGCAGTATTTT. This codes for CASTASSYTDTQYF.

The chain joins TRBV19 to TRBJ2-7, with D unclear. Germline CDR1 LNHDA, CDR2 SQIVND (reference sequence). V lost 1 base and J lost 4, with 8 bases in between. The CDR3 spans 13 residues. CDR3 sequence: CASSIATQYEQYF. CDR3 DNA: TGTGCCAGTAGTATAGCGACTCAATACGAGCAGTACTTC.

The chain joins TRBV7-3 to TRBJ1-1, with TRBD1 matching over 8 bases. Germline V CDR1 and CDR2: SGHTA, FQGTGA. The CDR3 has 14 amino acids. The V and J ends lost 4 bases and 2 bases, in that order; junction bases with no gene match: 3. The CDR3: CASSSGQGNTEAFF. The CDR3 DNA sequence: TGTGCCAGCAGCTCCGGACAGGGAAACACTGAAGCTTTCTTT.